This TCR beta chain derives from a study of graft-versus-host responses after intestinal transplantation. Germline values: CDR1 LGHNA, CDR2 YSLEER. The CDR3 runs to 16 residues. The V and J ends lost 1 base and 0 bases, in that order; junction bases with no gene match: 6. The protocol was immunoSEQ multiplex PCR, while the TCRdb copy is restricted to in-frame clones and leaves out a portion. Seen here are some 23,000 clones, approximately 94% observed once, and the top ten hold more than 0.4%. Sequenced here: PBMCs, sampled 156 days after intestinal transplant. The receptor comes from a human patient who received an intestinal transplant, so some T cells may come from the graft donor. The chain carries TRBV4-3 and TRBJ2-7; TRBD2 matches at 7 bases. The CDR3 coding sequence is TGCGCCAGCAGCCAAGCCCGGGGGGTTCGCTCCTACGAGCAGTACTTC. Amino acid sequence: CASSQARGVRSYEQYF.